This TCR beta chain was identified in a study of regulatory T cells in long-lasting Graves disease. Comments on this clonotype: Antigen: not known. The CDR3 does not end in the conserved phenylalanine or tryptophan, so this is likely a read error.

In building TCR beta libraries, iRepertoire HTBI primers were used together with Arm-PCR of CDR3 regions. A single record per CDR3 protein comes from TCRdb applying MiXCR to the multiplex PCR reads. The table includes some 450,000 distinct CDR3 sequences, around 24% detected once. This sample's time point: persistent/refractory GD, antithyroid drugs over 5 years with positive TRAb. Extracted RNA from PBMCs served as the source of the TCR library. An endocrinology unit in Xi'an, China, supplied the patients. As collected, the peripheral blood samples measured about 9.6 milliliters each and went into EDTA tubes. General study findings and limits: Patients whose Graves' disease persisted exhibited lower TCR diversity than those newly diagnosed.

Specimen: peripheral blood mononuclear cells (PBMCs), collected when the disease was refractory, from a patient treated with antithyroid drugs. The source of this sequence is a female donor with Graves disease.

CDR3 in amino acids: CASSLGQQYQPQHL. The CDR3 DNA follows: TGTGCCAGCAGCTTAGGACAGCAATATCAGCCCCAGCATCTT. V usage is TRBV7-8 and J usage is TRBJ1-5; possibly TRBD1 for D (5 bases). The CDR3 covers 14 residues. Germline CDR1 reads SGHVS; CDR2 reads FQNEAQ. V lost 1 base, J lost 5 bases, and 9 bases lay in between.